This is a list of T cell receptor beta chains from one sample in a study of Ad26.COV2.S vaccination and SARS-CoV-2 variants. Sequencing used immunoSEQ multiplex PCR; TCRdb keeps in-frame clones, though not all of them. Of around 320,000 clones detected, around four fifths appear once; the ten largest clones hold 2% to 2.5%. Sequences were derived from peripheral blood, sampled in a trial of Ad26.COV2.S vaccine versus placebo. These receptors all come from a person between 18 and 60 years old who received the Ad26.COV2.S COVID-19 vaccine or a placebo. Each CDR3 is given with its conserved first and last residue. Each record gives: D gene, clone size, V gene, J gene, CDR3 DNA, CDR3 protein. The D gene is left open where the match is weak. Clone size appears in some rows only: once, few, many, or a class for an expanded clone.

TRBD1	NA	TRBV6-5	TRBJ2-1	TGTGCCAGCAGCACCCGGGACAGGGCTCTTAATGAGCAGTTCTTC	CASSTRDRALNEQFF
NA	NA	TRBV29-1	TRBJ2-5	TGCAGCGTTGTGGGCACTCTCCAAGAGACCCAGTACTTC	CSVVGTLQETQYF
NA	NA	TRBV6-1	TRBJ1-1	TGTGCCAGCAGTGACCCCCTGGGGAAGCACACTGAAGCTTTCTTT	CASSDPLGKHTEAFF
NA	few	TRBV5-1	TRBJ2-2	TGCGCCAGCAGCTTGGCCCCAGGGGCGGGCGCCGGGGAGCTGTTTTTT	CASSLAPGAGAGELFF
TRBD1	NA	TRBV12-3/TRBV12-4	TRBJ1-1	TGTGCCAGCAGGTCAGGGGGCTACACTGAAGCTTTCTTT	CASRSGGYTEAFF
NA	NA	TRBV5-5	TRBJ2-7	TGTGCCAGCAGCTTCGGGACGGAACTTTCCTACGAGCAGTACTTC	CASSFGTELSYEQYF
NA	NA	TRBV6-1	TRBJ1-2	TGTGCCAGCAGTGCAGCTTTTTCCGGGACAAGCTATGGCTACACCTTC	CASSAAFSGTSYGYTF
TRBD1	NA	TRBV9	TRBJ1-5	TGTGCCAGCAGCGCCCAGGGGGATGAGCCCCAGCATTTT	CASSAQGDEPQHF
NA	NA	TRBV7-9	TRBJ1-5	TGTGCCAGCAGCTTAGAGACAGGCCCCCAGCATTTT	CASSLETGPQHF
NA	NA	TRBV15	TRBJ2-5	TGTGCCACCAGCAGAGATCCGCGGGGCGAAGAGACCCAGTACTTC	CATSRDPRGEETQYF
NA	once	TRBV7-2	TRBJ1-2	TGTGCCAGCAGCTTATACGGCAACTATGGCTACACCTTC	CASSLYGNYGYTF
NA	NA	TRBV5-4	TRBJ2-3	TGTGCCAGCAGCTTGGGATCGTCTAGCACAGATACGCAGTATTTT	CASSLGSSSTDTQYF
NA	NA	TRBV7-3	TRBJ2-2	TGTGCCAGCAGCCGCCGTCCGGGGGCGGCGAACACCGGGGAGCTGTTTTTT	CASSRRPGAANTGELFF
NA	few	TRBV7-3	TRBJ1-5	TGTGCCAGCAGCTTAATGTTAGTCAATCAGCCCCAGCATTTT	CASSLMLVNQPQHF
NA	NA	TRBV19	TRBJ2-4	TGTGCCAGTAGTGGGACTGTAGTAGCCAAAAACATTCAGTACTTC	CASSGTVVAKNIQYF